The 10 T cell receptor beta chains listed next were all sequenced from one sample in a study of cytomegalovirus exposure and HLA in healthy donors. A multiplex PCR was run with 60 Vbeta primers and 13 Jbeta primers. Clones were read by immunoSEQ multiplex PCR, and TCRdb kept only the in-frame ones, dropping some. The table lists 120,000 to 150,000 clones, roughly 68% of them singletons, with about 4.5% in the top ten. Sequenced sample: PBMCs. These receptor sequences come from a man aged 55-75 years in good health and CMV-seronegative.

The sample holds a few counts of this clone. The chain employs TRBV28 and TRBJ1-6, with D maybe TRBD1 (5 bases). CDR3 length: 14 residues. Germline assignment: CDR1 MDHEN and CDR2 SYDVKM. V lost 3 bases, J lost 13 bases, and 16 bases lay in between. DNA of the CDR3: TGTGCCAGCAGTTTGCTCCCGACAGCAACGCCCCTCCACTTT. Encoded protein: CASSLLPTATPLHF.

This clone was picked up a small number of times. The CDR3 DNA sequence: TGTGCCAGCAGTGAAGGCAGGGTAAACACCATATATTTT. Its protein is CASSEGRVNTIYF. The rearrangement joins TRBV2 to TRBJ1-3; TRBD1 might be the D (5 bases). The CDR3 loop spans 13 amino acids. CDR1 SNHLY and CDR2 FYNNEI come from the germline V gene. V lost 1 base, J lost 6 bases, and 7 bases lay in between.

The J gene is TRBJ1-2, the V gene TRBV5-4; 10 nucleotides line up with TRBD1. Germline loops: CDR1 SGHNT, CDR2 YYREEE (reference sequence). CDR3 length: 16 amino acids. J gave up 6 bases and V 6 bases, and 14 bases lay outside the gene matches. CDR3 amino acids: CASTTGTGVVQDGYTF. The DNA of the CDR3 is TGTGCCAGCACCACTGGGACAGGGGTGGTACAGGATGGCTACACCTTC.

This clone came up a few times. The chain links TRBV6-5 to TRBJ2-7; D may be TRBD1 (6 bases). Trimming removed 0 bases from V and 3 bases from J, with 9 bases in between. The CDR3 has 14 residues. Germline loops: CDR1 MNHEY, CDR2 SVGAGI. In nucleotides, the CDR3 is TGTGCCAGCAGTTACTCGCTGGACAGCTACGAGCAGTACTTC. Its translation is CASSYSLDSYEQYF.

This chain's CDR3 is CASSLDRAGNTIYF. In DNA, the CDR3 is TGTGCCAGCAGTCTTGACAGGGCCGGAAACACCATATATTTT. The chain joins TRBV6-5 to TRBJ1-3, with 7 positions matching TRBD1. The V gene's germline CDR1 is MNHEY and CDR2 SVGAGI. Trimming at V came to 5 bases and at J to 4 bases, leaving 5 bases not matched to a gene. The CDR3 contains 14 residues.

V is TRBV19 and J is TRBJ2-5; perhaps TRBD1 as D (7 bases). V lost 7 bases to trimming and J lost 5 bases, with 17 bases between them. From germline, CDR1 is LNHDA and CDR2 SQIVND (reference sequence). The CDR3 is 14 residues long. CDR3 nucleotides: TGTGCCAGTACCCCAGGGGGGATTGCGGAGACCCAGTACTTC. It translates to CASTPGGIAETQYF.

This clone was recorded a few times. The chain employs TRBV6-5 and TRBJ2-7; 10 bases match TRBD1. V lost 6 bases to trimming and J lost 5 bases; unmatched junction nucleotides: 4. The germline CDR1 and CDR2 sequences are MNHEY and SVGAGI. This CDR3 comprises 13 residues. The CDR3 loop is CASSDGTGDEQYF. Here the CDR3 DNA reads TGTGCCAGCAGCGACGGGACAGGGGACGAGCAGTACTTC.

The chain is built from TRBV29-1 and TRBJ2-7, with 7 nucleotides matching TRBD1. V was clipped by 1 base and J by 3 bases; unmatched bases: 12. The CDR3 totals 16 residues. Germline loops: CDR1 SQVTM, CDR2 ANQGSEA. The CDR3 sequence: CSVEGGTSGQFYEQYF. In DNA form, the CDR3 reads TGCAGCGTTGAAGGAGGCACTTCGGGACAGTTCTACGAGCAGTACTTC.

V is TRBV27 and J is TRBJ2-7, with 13 bases aligning to TRBD2. The V gene end was trimmed by 5 bases and the J gene end by 1 base; junction bases not matched to a gene: 2. This CDR3 contains 15 residues. Germline assignment: CDR1 MNHEY and CDR2 SMNVEV (reference sequence). The CDR3 sequence is CASSRTSGRSYEQYF. The CDR3 DNA follows: TGTGCCAGCAGTCGGACTAGCGGGAGATCCTACGAGCAGTACTTC.

This clone was detected once. V and J are TRBV11-3 and TRBJ1-5; perhaps TRBD1 as D (6 bases). This CDR3 has 20 residues. Trimming took 1 base from V and 5 from J, leaving 27 bases between them. Germline V gene sequence: CDR1 SGHNT, CDR2 YENEEA. The CDR3 nucleotides read TGTGCCAGCAGCTTAGCCGGCAGGGTCCTAACAGGGCTCAAGGATCAGCCCCAGCATTTT. Residues: CASSLAGRVLTGLKDQPQHF.